These T cell receptor beta chains were read from a single sample in a study of PD-L1 blockade in urothelial cancer. The assay was immunoSEQ multiplex PCR, and TCRdb's table has in-frame clones only and misses some. The sample yields some 110,000 clones, more than 85% seen once. The starting material was PBMCs, obtained around atezolizumab (anti-PD-L1) treatment. The receptors shown here come from a man in his 60s with urothelial cancer. Each CDR3 is given with its conserved first and last residue. The D gene is left open where the match is weak. A clone size is listed for some rows: how often the clone was seen (once, few, many), or a class if it is expanded.

D gene	clone size	V gene	J gene	CDR3 protein	CDR3 DNA
-	-	TRBV5-1	TRBJ2-7	CASSLVSSGYEQYF	TGCGCCAGCAGCTTGGTCTCCAGCGGCTACGAGCAGTACTTC
TRBD1	-	TRBV4-3	TRBJ2-3	CASSQGDRGTQYF	TGCGCCAGCAGCCAAGGGGACAGGGGAACGCAGTATTTT
TRBD2	-	TRBV27	TRBJ2-7	CASRIAGGGAYEQYF	TGTGCCAGCAGAATAGCGGGAGGTGGGGCCTACGAGCAGTACTTC
TRBD2	-	TRBV6-6	TRBJ2-1	CASTEREGGYNEQFF	TGTGCCAGCACCGAGCGGGAGGGGGGGTACAATGAGCAGTTCTTC
-	once	TRBV2	TRBJ1-1	CASSEVGGQAFF	TGTGCCAGCAGTGAAGTGGGAGGGCAAGCTTTCTTT
TRBD1	-	TRBV6-5	TRBJ1-1	CASLGQGVSEAFF	TGTGCCAGCCTCGGACAGGGTGTTTCTGAAGCTTTCTTT
TRBD1	few	TRBV6-5	TRBJ1-4	CASSLGTGTNEKLFF	TGTGCCAGCAGTCTGGGGACAGGGACTAATGAAAAACTGTTTTTT
TRBD1	-	TRBV19	TRBJ2-3	CASSPRTGGFTDTQYF	TGTGCCAGTAGTCCTCGGACAGGGGGATTCACAGATACGCAGTATTTT
-	once	TRBV4-1	TRBJ2-3	CASRAGGGVADTQYF	TGCGCCAGTAGAGCCGGGGGTGGAGTCGCAGATACGCAGTATTTT
-	-	TRBV27	TRBJ2-7	CASSFQGISTYEQYF	TGTGCCAGCAGTTTTCAGGGGATATCGACCTACGAGCAGTACTTC
TRBD1	-	TRBV6-5	TRBJ2-7	CASRPGTGGFYEQYF	TGTGCCAGCAGGCCCGGGACAGGGGGCTTCTACGAGCAGTACTTC
TRBD1	-	TRBV19	TRBJ2-1	CASSIRDRGNEQFF	TGTGCCAGTAGTATACGGGACAGGGGCAATGAGCAGTTCTTC
TRBD1	-	TRBV11-2	TRBJ2-1	CASSFRDRDLGEQFF	TGTGCCAGCAGCTTCCGGGACAGGGACCTCGGGGAGCAGTTCTTC
TRBD2	once	TRBV4-1	TRBJ2-7	CASSEEIQPAGVYEQYF	TGCGCCAGCAGTGAAGAGATCCAGCCAGCGGGAGTATACGAGCAGTACTTC
TRBD2	-	TRBV19	TRBJ2-7	CASTGLAGHEQYF	TGTGCCAGTACCGGACTAGCGGGGCACGAGCAGTACTTC
TRBD2	-	TRBV10-3	TRBJ2-7	CAISGSFAGVHEQYF	TGTGCCATCAGTGGTTCTTTTGCGGGAGTCCACGAGCAGTACTTC
-	-	TRBV6-6	TRBJ2-2	CASINAGVTGELFF	TGTGCCAGCATAAATGCCGGAGTCACCGGGGAGCTGTTTTTT
-	-	TRBV15	TRBJ1-5	CATSRDRGDNQPQHF	TGTGCCACCAGCAGAGATCGGGGAGACAATCAGCCCCAGCATTTT
-	few	TRBV4-1	TRBJ1-5	CASSQEPGSSNQPQHF	TGCGCCAGCAGCCAAGAACCCGGGAGTAGCAATCAGCCCCAGCATTTT
TRBD2	-	TRBV5-1	TRBJ2-3	CASSLATSGAVDTQYF	TGCGCCAGCAGCTTGGCGACTAGCGGGGCGGTAGATACGCAGTATTTT
TRBD2	once	TRBV27	TRBJ2-2	CASRGGRGGVYSGELFF	TGTGCCAGCAGGGGGGGGCGGGGGGGCGTTTACTCCGGGGAGCTGTTTTTT
-	once	TRBV6-5	TRBJ1-3	CASSAPGHSGNTIYF	TGTGCCAGCAGTGCCCCAGGGCACTCTGGAAACACCATATATTTT
TRBD1	-	TRBV5-1	TRBJ2-1	CASSLGTGTSYNEQFF	TGCGCCAGCAGCTTGGGGACAGGGACCTCCTACAATGAGCAGTTCTTC
TRBD1	-	TRBV28	TRBJ1-2	CASSLGQGSHGYTF	TGTGCCAGCAGTTTAGGACAGGGGAGCCATGGCTACACCTTC
-	-	TRBV5-8	TRBJ2-5	CASSSPRSHEETQYF	TGTGCCAGCAGCTCGCCCAGGTCCCACGAAGAGACCCAGTACTTC
TRBD1	-	TRBV5-1	TRBJ2-4	CASSLDGTDKNIQYF	TGCGCCAGCAGCTTGGATGGGACAGACAAAAACATTCAGTACTTC
TRBD1	-	TRBV10-3	TRBJ2-7	CASRGTVTYEQYF	TGTGCCAGCCGTGGGACAGTAACCTACGAGCAGTACTTC
TRBD1	-	TRBV6-6	TRBJ1-1	CASSQQGGEAEAFF	TGTGCCAGCAGCCAACAGGGGGGGGAGGCTGAAGCTTTCTTT
TRBD2	-	TRBV11-3	TRBJ2-5	CASSPPGGRETQYF	TGTGCCAGCAGTCCCCCGGGGGGGCGGGAGACCCAGTACTTC
-	-	TRBV28	TRBJ1-2	CASSTPTENYGYTF	TGTGCCAGCAGCACCCCGACAGAGAACTATGGCTACACCTTC
-	few	TRBV6-6	TRBJ1-1	CASSIPGNTEAFF	TGTGCCAGCAGCATTCCGGGGAACACTGAAGCTTTCTTT
TRBD1	-	TRBV9	TRBJ2-2	CASSVGTALSTGELFF	TGTGCCAGCAGCGTCGGGACAGCCCTTAGCACCGGGGAGCTGTTTTTT
TRBD1	-	TRBV10-3	TRBJ1-6	CAISEAGGSYNSPLHF	TGTGCCATCAGTGAGGCAGGGGGCTCCTATAATTCACCCCTCCACTTT
TRBD2	-	TRBV4-1	TRBJ2-3	CASSQDQTSGAFIPDTQYF	TGCGCCAGCAGCCAAGATCAGACTAGCGGGGCGTTTATTCCAGATACGCAGTATTTT
TRBD2	-	TRBV19	TRBJ2-1	CASGTSGRASYNEQFF	TGTGCCTCCGGGACTAGCGGGAGGGCGTCCTACAATGAGCAGTTCTTC
TRBD2	-	TRBV7-3	TRBJ2-7	CASSSRGVAGSSYEQYF	TGTGCCAGCAGCTCCCGGGGGGTAGCGGGTAGCTCCTACGAGCAGTACTTC
-	-	TRBV27	TRBJ2-3	CASSFSSISLEAQYF	TGTGCCAGCAGTTTTTCCTCAATTTCCCTAGAGGCGCAGTATTTT
-	-	TRBV6-1	TRBJ2-4	CASSETGHAKNIQYF	TGTGCCAGCAGTGAAACAGGGCATGCCAAAAACATTCAGTACTTC
TRBD1	-	TRBV2	TRBJ1-2	CASRRDRGKGYTF	TGTGCCAGCAGAAGGGACAGGGGAAAGGGCTACACCTTC
-	-	TRBV18	TRBJ1-2	CASSPRLQGLNYGYTF	TGTGCCAGCTCACCTCGTCTTCAGGGTTTGAACTATGGCTACACCTTC
TRBD1	-	TRBV5-1	TRBJ1-3	CASSPGDRGNTIYF	TGCGCCAGCAGCCCGGGGGACAGGGGAAACACCATATATTTT
-	-	TRBV5-1	TRBJ2-3	CASSFVDTQYF	TGCGCCAGCAGCTTCGTCGATACGCAGTATTTT
TRBD1	-	TRBV11-2	TRBJ2-3	CASSWGDRGTDTQYF	TGTGCCAGCAGCTGGGGGGACAGGGGGACAGATACGCAGTATTTT
TRBD1	once	TRBV29-1	TRBJ1-3	CSVQGGGNTIYF	TGCAGCGTTCAGGGGGGTGGAAACACCATATATTTT
-	-	TRBV28	TRBJ1-1	CASSPQGIPNTEAFF	TGTGCCAGCAGTCCCCAGGGGATACCGAACACTGAAGCTTTCTTT
TRBD2	-	TRBV2	TRBJ2-7	CASSEQSSGGAYEQYF	TGTGCCAGCAGTGAACAGTCTAGCGGGGGCGCCTACGAGCAGTACTTC
TRBD1	-	TRBV5-1	TRBJ2-3	CASSSGTVTDTQYF	TGCGCCAGCAGCTCAGGGACAGTCACAGATACGCAGTATTTT
-	-	TRBV4-2	TRBJ1-2	CASSPSGEYYGYTF	TGTGCCAGCAGCCCTTCAGGGGAATACTATGGCTACACCTTC
-	once	TRBV7-6	TRBJ2-5	CASSLEQGAASGVKETQYF	TGTGCCAGCAGCTTAGAACAGGGGGCGGCTAGCGGGGTCAAAGAGACCCAGTACTTC
-	-	TRBV28	TRBJ1-3	CASSLQTAGNTIYF	TGTGCCAGCAGCCTCCAGACAGCCGGAAACACCATATATTTT
TRBD2	-	TRBV28	TRBJ2-1	CASSLAGVTSYNEQFF	TGTGCCAGCAGTTTGGCGGGAGTGACCTCCTACAATGAGCAGTTCTTC
-	-	TRBV18	TRBJ1-2	CASSDTNNQGNGYTF	TGTGCCAGCTCGGACACGAACAATCAGGGGAATGGCTACACCTTC
TRBD2	-	TRBV7-6	TRBJ2-7	CASIGGGLTSYEQYF	TGTGCCAGCATCGGGGGGGGTCTTACCTCGTACGAGCAGTACTTC